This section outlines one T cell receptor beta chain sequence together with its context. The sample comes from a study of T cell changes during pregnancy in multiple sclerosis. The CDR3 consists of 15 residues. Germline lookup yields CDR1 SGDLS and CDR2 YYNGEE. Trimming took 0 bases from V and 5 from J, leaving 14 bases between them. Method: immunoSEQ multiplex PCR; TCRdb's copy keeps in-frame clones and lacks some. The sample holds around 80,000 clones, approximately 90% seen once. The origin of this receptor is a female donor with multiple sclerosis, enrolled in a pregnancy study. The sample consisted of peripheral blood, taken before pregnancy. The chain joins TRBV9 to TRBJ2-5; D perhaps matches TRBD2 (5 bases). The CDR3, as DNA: TGTGCCAGCAGCGTAGCGCCGGGGAAGGCCGAGACCCAGTACTTC. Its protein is CASSVAPGKAETQYF.